This TCR beta chain was sequenced for a study of early T cells in non-severe SARS-CoV-2 infection. Many counts were recorded for this clonotype. Germline loops: CDR1 SGHDT, CDR2 YYEEEE. The CDR3 contains 12 residues. Trimming removed 0 bases at V and 5 bases at J, with 5 bases between. Unique molecular identifier tags were affixed to discrete cDNA molecules. MiXCR, applied by TCRdb to the 5' RACE reads, yields one record per CDR3 protein. The sample lists around 40,000 distinct CDR3 sequences; more than 9% were seen once. Sequencing was done on a sample of whole blood. The receptor was derived from an adult who was a healthcare worker with PCR-confirmed SARS-CoV-2 infection or an uninfected control (not recorded which). The chain recombines TRBV5-6 with TRBJ1-1, with no clear D. In DNA form, the CDR3 reads TGTGCCAGCAGCTTGGACGGGACTGAAGCTTTCTTT. It translates to CASSLDGTEAFF.